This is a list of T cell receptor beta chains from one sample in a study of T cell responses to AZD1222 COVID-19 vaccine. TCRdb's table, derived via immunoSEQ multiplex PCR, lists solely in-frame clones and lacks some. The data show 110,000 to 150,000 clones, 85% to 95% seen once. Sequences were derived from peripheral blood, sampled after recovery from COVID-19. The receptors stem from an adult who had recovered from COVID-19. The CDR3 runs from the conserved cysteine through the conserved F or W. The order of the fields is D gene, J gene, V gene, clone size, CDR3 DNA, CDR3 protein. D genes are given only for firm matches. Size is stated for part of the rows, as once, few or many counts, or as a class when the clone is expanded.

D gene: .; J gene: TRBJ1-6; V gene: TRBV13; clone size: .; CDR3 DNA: TGTGCCAGCAGCTTAGGTATCAATTCACCCCTCCACTTT; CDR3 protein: CASSLGINSPLHF
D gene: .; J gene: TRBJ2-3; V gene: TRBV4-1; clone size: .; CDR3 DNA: TGCGCCAGCAGCCAAGGTTCAGGGATTAGCACAGATACGCAGTATTTT; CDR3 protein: CASSQGSGISTDTQYF
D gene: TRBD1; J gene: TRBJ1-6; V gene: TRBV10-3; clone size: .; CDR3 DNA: TGTGCCATCAGCGGACAGGGAGACGTTTCACCCCTCCACTTT; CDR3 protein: CAISGQGDVSPLHF
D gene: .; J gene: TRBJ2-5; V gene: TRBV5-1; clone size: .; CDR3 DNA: TGCGCCAGCAGCTTCGGAGGGCAGGCATCTACTGGGTCCGAGACCCAGTACTTC; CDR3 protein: CASSFGGQASTGSETQYF
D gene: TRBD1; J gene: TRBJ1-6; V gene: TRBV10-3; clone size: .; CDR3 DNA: TGTGCCATCAGTGAGGGACAGGGAGGATCCTATAATTCACCCCTCCACTTT; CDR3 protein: CAISEGQGGSYNSPLHF
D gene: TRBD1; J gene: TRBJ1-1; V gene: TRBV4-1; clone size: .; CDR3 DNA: TGCGCCAGCAGCCCCTCAAGCGTTAGTTCGGACAGGGGGATGTACACTGAAGCTTTCTTT; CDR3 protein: CASSPSSVSSDRGMYTEAFF
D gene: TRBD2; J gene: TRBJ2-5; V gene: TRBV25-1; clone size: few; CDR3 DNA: TGTGCCAGCAGTGAGCAGGGAGGGCAAGAGACCCAGTACTTC; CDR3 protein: CASSEQGGQETQYF
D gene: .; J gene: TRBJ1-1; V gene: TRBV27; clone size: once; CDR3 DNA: TGTGCCAGCAGTCCCCTGGCGCTAATGAACACTGAAGCTTTCTTT; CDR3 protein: CASSPLALMNTEAFF
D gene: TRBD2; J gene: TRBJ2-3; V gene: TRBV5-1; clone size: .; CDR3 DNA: TGCGCCAGACCTATCCGCGGGAGAATCGCAGATACGCAGTATTTT; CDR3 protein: CARPIRGRIADTQYF
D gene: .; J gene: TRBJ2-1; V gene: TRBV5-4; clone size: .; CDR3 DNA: TGTGCCAGCAGCTTGCGTAGAGGACTATACAATGAGCAGTTCTTC; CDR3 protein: CASSLRRGLYNEQFF
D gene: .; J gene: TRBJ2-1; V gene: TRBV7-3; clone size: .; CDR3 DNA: TGTGCCAGCAGCTTAATCGGGAGCGGTAATGAGCAGTTCTTC; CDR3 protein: CASSLIGSGNEQFF
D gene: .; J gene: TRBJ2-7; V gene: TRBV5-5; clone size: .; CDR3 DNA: TGTGCCAGCAGCTTGATCGTTGATCCCTACGAGCAGTACTTC; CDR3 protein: CASSLIVDPYEQYF
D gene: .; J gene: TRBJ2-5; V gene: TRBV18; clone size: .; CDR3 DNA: TGTGCCAGCTCACCCTTGGCAGCGGTTCAAGAGACCCAGTACTTC; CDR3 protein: CASSPLAAVQETQYF
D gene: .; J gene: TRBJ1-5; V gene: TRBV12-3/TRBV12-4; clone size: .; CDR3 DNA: TGTGCCACCGCAAACAGGGTCGGCCAGCCCCAGCATTTT; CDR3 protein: CATANRVGQPQHF
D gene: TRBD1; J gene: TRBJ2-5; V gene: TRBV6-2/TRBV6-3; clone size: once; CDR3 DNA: TGTGCCAGCATCCCCCCCCCAGGGACAGGGGGACGAGAGACCCAGTACTTC; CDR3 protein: CASIPPPGTGGRETQYF
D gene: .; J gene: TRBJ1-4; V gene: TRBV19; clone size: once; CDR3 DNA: TGTGCCAGTAGTGTATCCGACGGCTTCTCAACTAATGAAAAACTGTTTTTT; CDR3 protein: CASSVSDGFSTNEKLFF
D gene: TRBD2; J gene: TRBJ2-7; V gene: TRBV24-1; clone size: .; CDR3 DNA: TGTGCCACCAGTGACCCGACTAGCGGGAGGGGCGAGCAGTACTTC; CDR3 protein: CATSDPTSGRGEQYF
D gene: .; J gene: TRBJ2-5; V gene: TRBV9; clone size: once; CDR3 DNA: TGTGCCAGCAGCGTAGATGGCGGGAATCAAGAGACCCAGTACTTC; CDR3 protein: CASSVDGGNQETQYF
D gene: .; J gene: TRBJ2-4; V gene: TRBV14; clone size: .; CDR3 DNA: TGTGCCAGCAGCCAAGATCCAAGGGGGACTGGAAACATTCAGTACTTC; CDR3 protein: CASSQDPRGTGNIQYF
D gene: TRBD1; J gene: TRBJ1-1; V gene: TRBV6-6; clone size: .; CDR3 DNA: TGTGCCAGCGTTACTGACAGGGCGAACACTGAAGCTTTCTTT; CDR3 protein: CASVTDRANTEAFF
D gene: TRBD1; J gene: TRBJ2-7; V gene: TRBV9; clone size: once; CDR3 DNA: TGTGCCAGCAGCGCAGCGAGCTGGGGACAGGGGTCCTACGAGCAGTACTTC; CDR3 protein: CASSAASWGQGSYEQYF
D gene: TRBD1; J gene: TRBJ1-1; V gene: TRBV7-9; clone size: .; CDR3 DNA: TGTGCCAGCAGCCCGCAACCGGGACAGGGGGCTTGGGGCACTGAAGCTTTCTTT; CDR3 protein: CASSPQPGQGAWGTEAFF